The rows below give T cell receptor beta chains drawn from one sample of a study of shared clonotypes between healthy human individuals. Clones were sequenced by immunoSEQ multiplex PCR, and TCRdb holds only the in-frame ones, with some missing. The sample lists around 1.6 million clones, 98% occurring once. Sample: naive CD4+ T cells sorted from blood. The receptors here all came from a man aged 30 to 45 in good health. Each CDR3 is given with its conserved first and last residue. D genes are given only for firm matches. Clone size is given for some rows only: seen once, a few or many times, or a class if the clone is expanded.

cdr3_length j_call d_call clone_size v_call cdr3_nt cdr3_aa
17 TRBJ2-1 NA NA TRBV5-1 TGCGCCAGCAGCTCCGGGGAGCTGGGTAGCTCCTACAATGAGCAGTTCTTC CASSSGELGSSYNEQFF
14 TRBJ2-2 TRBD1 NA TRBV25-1 TGTGCCAGCAGTGGCCGGACAGGGCCCGGGGAGCTGTTTTTT CASSGRTGPGELFF
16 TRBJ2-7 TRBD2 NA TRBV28 TGTGCCAGCCGCTCCCCCTTCCCTAGCGGTGCCTACGAGCAGTACTTC CASRSPFPSGAYEQYF
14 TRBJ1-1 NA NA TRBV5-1 TGCGCCAGCAGCATACAGGGTTGGGGCACTGAAGCTTTCTTT CASSIQGWGTEAFF
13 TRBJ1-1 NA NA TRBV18 TGTGCCAGCTCACCGGGAGGGAACACTGAAGCTTTCTTT CASSPGGNTEAFF
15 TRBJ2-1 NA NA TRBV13 TGTGCCAGCAGCTTAAGGGGAACAGGATACAATGAGCAGTTCTTC CASSLRGTGYNEQFF
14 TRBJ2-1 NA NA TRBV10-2 TGCGCCAGCAGTGAGAGAAGGTGGGGCAATGAGCAGTTCTTC CASSERRWGNEQFF
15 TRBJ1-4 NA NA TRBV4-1 TGCGCCAGCAGCCAAGATCGCGCAACTAATGAAAAACTGTTTTTT CASSQDRATNEKLFF
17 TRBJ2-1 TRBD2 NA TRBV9 TGTGCCAGCAGCGTTGATCCCGGGACTAGCGGGATGAATGAGCAGTTCTTC CASSVDPGTSGMNEQFF
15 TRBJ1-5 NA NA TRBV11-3 TGTGCCAGCAGCTTAGATCCCAACAGGGCTCAGCCCCAGCATTTT CASSLDPNRAQPQHF
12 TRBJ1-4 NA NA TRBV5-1 TGCGCCAGCAGCTTGGATTATGAAAAACTGTTTTTT CASSLDYEKLFF
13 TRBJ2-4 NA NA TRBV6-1 TGTGCCAGCAGGGGACCAGGGGCAAACATTCAGTACTTC CASRGPGANIQYF
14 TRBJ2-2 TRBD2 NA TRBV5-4 TGTGCCAGCAGCTTGGCGGGAGGGGCCGGGGAGCTGTTTTTT CASSLAGGAGELFF
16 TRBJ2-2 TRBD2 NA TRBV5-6 TGTGCCAGCAGCCGGGGACTAGCGGGGACCACCGGGGAGCTGTTTTTT CASSRGLAGTTGELFF
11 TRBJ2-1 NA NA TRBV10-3 TGTGCCATCAGTGTAGACAATGAGCAGTTCTTC CAISVDNEQFF
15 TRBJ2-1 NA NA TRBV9 TGTGCCAGCAGCGTAGAGGCAGTCGGGTACAATGAGCAGTTCTTC CASSVEAVGYNEQFF
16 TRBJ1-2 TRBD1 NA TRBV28 TGTGCCAGCAGTTTATCCCCGACAGGGGCCCGCTATGGCTACACCTTC CASSLSPTGARYGYTF
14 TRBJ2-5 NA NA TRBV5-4 TGTGCCAGCAGGGACTCGGGGTCCGAAGAGACCCAGTACTTC CASRDSGSEETQYF
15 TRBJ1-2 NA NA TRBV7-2 TGTGCCAGCAGCTTACCTAGCGACCTCAACTATGGCTACACCTTC CASSLPSDLNYGYTF
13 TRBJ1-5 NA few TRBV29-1 TGCAGCGTTGTGACAGGTAATCATCAGCCCCAGCATTTT CSVVTGNHQPQHF
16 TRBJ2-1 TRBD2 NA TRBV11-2 TGTGCCAGCAGCTTCGGGCTAGCGGGAGAGGCCAATGAGCAGTTCTTC CASSFGLAGEANEQFF
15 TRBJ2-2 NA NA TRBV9 TGTGCCAGCAACACCGAGGGGCTGAACACCGGGGAGCTGTTTTTT CASNTEGLNTGELFF
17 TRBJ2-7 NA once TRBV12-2 TGTGCAAGTCGCTTAAACAGGGTGTCTAAAGGACTGTGCGAGCAGTACTTC CASRLNRVSKGLCEQYF
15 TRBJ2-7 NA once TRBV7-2 TGTGCCAGCAGCTTAGAACGGACAGAAGGATACGAGCAGTACTTC CASSLERTEGYEQYF
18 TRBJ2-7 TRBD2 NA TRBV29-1 TGCAGCGTTTTCTGGAAGGGAACTAGCGGGGCTCCCTCGGACGAGCAGTACTTC CSVFWKGTSGAPSDEQYF
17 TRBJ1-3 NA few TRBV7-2 TGTGCCAGCAGCGAATCCCCGACAGCGAGCTCTGGAAACACCATATATTTT CASSESPTASSGNTIYF
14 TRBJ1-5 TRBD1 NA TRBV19 TGTGCCAGTAGGCCGGGACAGACCGGTCAGCCCCAGCATTTT CASRPGQTGQPQHF
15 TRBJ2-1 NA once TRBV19 TGTGCCAGTAGTTGGGCGGAAGCCTCTTACAATGAGCAGTTCTTC CASSWAEASYNEQFF
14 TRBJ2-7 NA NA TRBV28 TGTGCCAGCAGTTTAGGGGGCAAGGCCTACGAGCAGTACTTC CASSLGGKAYEQYF
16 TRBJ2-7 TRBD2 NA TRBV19 TGTGCCAGTAGTACTAGCGGGAGGGGAAGCTCCTACGAGCAGTACTTC CASSTSGRGSSYEQYF
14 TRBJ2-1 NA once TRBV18 TGTGCCAGCTCACCAGAACTCCAGCACAATGAGCAGTTCTTC CASSPELQHNEQFF
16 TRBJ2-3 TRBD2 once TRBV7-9 TGTGCCAGCAGCCTATACCTAGCGGGAAGCACAGATACGCAGTATTTT CASSLYLAGSTDTQYF
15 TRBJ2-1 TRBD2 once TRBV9 TGTGCCAGCAGTCCTAGACTAGCGGTCTACAATGAGCAGTTCTTC CASSPRLAVYNEQFF
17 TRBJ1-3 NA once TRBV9 TGTGCCAGCAGCGTAGCTACGGCCCAGGGTTTTGGAAACACCATATATTTT CASSVATAQGFGNTIYF
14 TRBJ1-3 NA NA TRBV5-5 TGTGCCAGCAGCTTGGTAGGGGTTGGAAACACCATATATTTT CASSLVGVGNTIYF
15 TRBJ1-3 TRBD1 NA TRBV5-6 TGTGCCAGCAGCCTACAGGGGGTACCTGGAAACACCATATATTTT CASSLQGVPGNTIYF
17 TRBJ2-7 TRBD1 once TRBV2 TGTGCCAGCAGTGTTTTAGGACCGCAGGGGGCCCTATACGAGCAGTACTTC CASSVLGPQGALYEQYF
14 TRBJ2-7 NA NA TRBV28 TGTGCCAGCAGCCCTCTTGAGGCTATGAGGGAGCAGTACTTC CASSPLEAMREQYF
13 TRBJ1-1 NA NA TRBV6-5 TGTGCCAGCAGTTACTCGAGGGCAGTTGAAGCTTTCTTT CASSYSRAVEAFF
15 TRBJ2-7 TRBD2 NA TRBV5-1 TGCGCCAGCAGCTTCGGACTAGCGGGAACCTACGAGCAGTACTTC CASSFGLAGTYEQYF
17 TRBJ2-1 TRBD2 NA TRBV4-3 TGCGCCAGCAGCCAAGGTAGGACTAGCGGGGGCTACAATGAGCAGTTCTTC CASSQGRTSGGYNEQFF
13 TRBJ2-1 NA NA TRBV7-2 TGTGCCAGCAGCTTAATCTACTACAATGAGCAGTTCTTC CASSLIYYNEQFF